This T cell receptor beta chain was captured in a study of CD8 T cells in ankylosing spondylitis. Germline loops: CDR1 MNHEY, CDR2 SVGEGT. This CDR3 region has 15 residues. The V gene lost 5 bases and the J gene lost 0 bases, with 13 bases spanning the gap. Overall study findings and caveats: According to the report, clones linked to the disease were significantly enriched in matched synovial fluid samples taken from ankylosing spondylitis patients. Disease-linked clones proved CD8+ and comparatively uncommon in peripheral blood. Characteristic of ankylosing spondylitis blood, it appeared, was a TCR beta motif comprising 7 to 9 highly homologous variants. Certain motif variants had earlier appeared in reactive arthritis synovial fluid and blood.

TCRdb independently ran MiXCR on the 5' RACE reads; one entry per CDR3 protein. Of about 130,000 distinct CDR3 sequences in the sample, approximately 9.7% were seen once. This clonotype was seen only a few times. Antigen: not known. The TCR was taken from a male donor with ankylosing spondylitis or in good health (not recorded which). V usage is TRBV6-2 or TRBV6-3 and J usage is TRBJ2-5; D not resolved. Sequenced sample: blood, either unsorted or a sorted T cell fraction (not recorded which). CDR3 sequence: CASSTPLGNQETQYF. The CDR3 coding sequence is TGTGCCAGCAGTACCCCCCTGGGCAACCAAGAGACCCAGTACTTC.